Listed below are T cell receptor beta chains from one sample, sequenced in a study of blood T cell repertoires in COVID-19. Only in-frame clones appear in the TCRdb table, and some are missing; sequencing was by immunoSEQ multiplex PCR. The sample lists 250,000 to 300,000 clones; roughly 80% were seen once. Sequences were obtained from PBMCs or T cells enriched from blood (not recorded which). These receptors originate from a man aged 40-50 years who had been exposed to COVID-19. Both conserved end residues are part of each CDR3. D genes are given only for firm matches. The size entry is marked missing in some rows and otherwise reads once, few, many or a size class.

abundance | d_gene | len | j_gene | v_gene | CDR3aa | CDR3nt
. | TRBD2 | 14 | TRBJ2-1 | TRBV3-1/TRBV3-2 | CASSRTSVYNEQFF | TGTGCCAGCAGCCGGACTAGCGTTTACAATGAGCAGTTCTTC
. | TRBD2 | 17 | TRBJ2-1 | TRBV24-1 | CATSDLGSGTTSNEQFF | TGTGCCACCAGTGATTTGGGTAGCGGGACGACAAGCAATGAGCAGTTCTTC
. | . | 11 | TRBJ1-1 | TRBV9 | CASGGATEAFF | TGTGCCTCGGGGGGAGCCACTGAAGCTTTCTTT
many | TRBD2 | 14 | TRBJ2-2 | TRBV29-1 | CSVGRGGNTGELFF | TGCAGCGTTGGCCGCGGGGGGAACACCGGGGAGCTGTTTTTT
. | TRBD1 | 16 | TRBJ2-3 | TRBV7-3 | CASSLADRGNTDTQYF | TGTGCCAGCAGCTTAGCGGACAGGGGGAACACAGATACGCAGTATTTT
. | TRBD1 | 14 | TRBJ1-2 | TRBV30 | CAWTPDRGNSGYTF | TGTGCCTGGACCCCGGACAGGGGGAATAGTGGCTACACCTTC
. | TRBD1 | 13 | TRBJ2-3 | TRBV28 | CATMDRVGDTQYF | TGTGCCACTATGGACAGGGTGGGAGATACGCAGTATTTT
. | . | 14 | TRBJ1-1 | TRBV7-3 | CASSLNAGNTEAFF | TGTGCCAGCAGCTTAAATGCCGGGAACACTGAAGCTTTCTTT
. | TRBD2 | 19 | TRBJ2-3 | TRBV3-1/TRBV3-2 | CASSRPLREDPDSTDTQYF | TGTGCCAGCAGCCGGCCCTTGCGGGAGGACCCTGATAGCACAGATACGCAGTATTTT
. | . | 13 | TRBJ2-7 | TRBV12-3/TRBV12-4 | CASTPTGRGEQYF | TGTGCCAGCACCCCTACAGGGAGGGGCGAGCAGTACTTC
. | . | 18 | TRBJ2-5 | TRBV18 | CASSPNRFSGGGSETQYF | TGTGCCAGCTCACCCAATCGGTTTTCGGGCGGCGGGTCGGAGACCCAGTACTTC
. | . | 15 | TRBJ2-7 | TRBV18 | CASSPGSGGSYEQYF | TGTGCCAGCTCACCAGGGTCCGGGGGATCCTACGAGCAGTACTTC
. | . | 15 | TRBJ1-5 | TRBV4-1 | CASSQEGRGSWAQHF | TGCGCCAGCAGCCAAGAGGGACGGGGGAGTTGGGCCCAGCATTTT
. | . | 14 | TRBJ2-7 | TRBV13 | CASGGREGSYEQYF | TGTGCCAGCGGCGGCAGGGAAGGTTCCTACGAGCAGTACTTC
. | TRBD2 | 17 | TRBJ2-1 | TRBV5-1 | CASSLARAGARDNEQFF | TGCGCCAGCAGCTTGGCGCGAGCGGGAGCTAGGGACAATGAGCAGTTCTTC
. | TRBD2 | 17 | TRBJ2-5 | TRBV4-2 | CASSPVGGRRGQETQYF | TGTGCCAGCAGCCCGGTCGGCGGGAGGAGGGGGCAAGAGACCCAGTACTTC
. | . | 14 | TRBJ2-3 | TRBV10-3 | CAINSDTSTDTQYF | TGTGCCATCAATAGCGACACGAGCACAGATACGCAGTATTTT
. | TRBD2 | 15 | TRBJ2-2 | TRBV2 | CASSPLAGGTGELFF | TGTGCCAGCAGTCCACTAGCGGGAGGCACCGGGGAGCTGTTTTTT
. | . | 17 | TRBJ2-3 | TRBV3-1/TRBV3-2 | CASSQFATGLLTDTQYF | TGTGCCAGCAGCCAATTCGCTACGGGACTCCTCACAGATACGCAGTATTTT
few | TRBD1 | 17 | TRBJ1-5 | TRBV19 | CASSTRTGEASNQPQHF | TGTGCCAGTAGTACCAGGACAGGGGAAGCGAGCAATCAGCCCCAGCATTTT
. | . | 15 | TRBJ1-2 | TRBV18 | CASSPPTRGGDGYTF | TGTGCCAGCTCACCACCGACGAGGGGAGGGGATGGCTACACCTTC
. | TRBD2 | 15 | TRBJ2-1 | TRBV7-6 | CASSLSGTINNEQFF | TGTGCCAGCAGCTTATCCGGGACTATTAACAATGAGCAGTTCTTC
. | . | 15 | TRBJ1-3 | TRBV3-1/TRBV3-2 | CASSQDSHSGNTIYF | TGTGCCAGCAGCCAAGATAGTCACTCTGGAAACACCATATATTTT
. | TRBD2 | 13 | TRBJ2-4 | TRBV10-3 | CAISRTSENIQYF | TGTGCCATCAGTCGGACTAGCGAAAACATTCAGTACTTC
. | . | 16 | TRBJ2-1 | TRBV29-1 | CSVRGGGLTSRNEQFF | TGCAGCGTTCGAGGGGGAGGGCTGACCTCTCGCAATGAGCAGTTCTTC
. | . | 15 | TRBJ1-2 | TRBV7-9 | CASSPSDPGRYGYTF | TGTGCCAGCAGCCCCTCGGATCCAGGCCGCTATGGCTACACCTTC
few | TRBD1 | 15 | TRBJ1-1 | TRBV9 | CASSPTGDRVTEAFF | TGTGCCAGCAGCCCCACTGGGGACAGGGTCACTGAAGCTTTCTTT
. | TRBD2 | 18 | TRBJ2-1 | TRBV19 | CASSNPTITAGGPGEQFF | TGTGCCAGTAGTAACCCCACGATTACAGCGGGAGGGCCCGGGGAGCAGTTCTTC
once | . | 14 | TRBJ2-5 | TRBV14 | CASSRIASGETQYF | TGTGCCAGCAGCCGTATAGCCTCAGGGGAGACCCAGTACTTC
few | . | 13 | TRBJ1-1 | TRBV6-1 | CASSELVNTEAFF | TGTGCCAGCAGTGAATTAGTGAACACTGAAGCTTTCTTT
. | TRBD2 | 14 | TRBJ2-5 | TRBV9 | CASSRTSLQETQYF | TGTGCCAGCAGCCGGACTAGCCTACAAGAGACCCAGTACTTC
. | . | 13 | TRBJ2-1 | TRBV19 | CASSPVTGTEQFF | TGTGCCAGTAGTCCCGTTACAGGTACTGAGCAGTTCTTC
. | . | 16 | TRBJ1-2 | TRBV6-5 | CASSYHNTGMEYGYTF | TGTGCCAGCAGTTATCACAACACAGGGATGGAGTATGGCTACACCTTC
. | . | 12 | TRBJ1-6 | TRBV3-1/TRBV3-2 | CASSQDASPLHF | TGTGCCAGCAGCCAAGATGCGTCACCCCTCCACTTT
. | TRBD1 | 16 | TRBJ1-2 | TRBV5-4 | CASSLLGTGTNYGYTF | TGTGCCAGCAGCTTGTTGGGGACAGGGACCAACTATGGCTACACCTTC
few | . | 14 | TRBJ1-3 | TRBV10-3 | CATSTGNSGNTIYF | TGTGCCACCTCAACAGGGAACTCTGGAAACACCATATATTTT
. | TRBD1 | 17 | TRBJ1-2 | TRBV10-3 | CAISWDRGRADGDGYTF | TGTGCCATCAGCTGGGACAGGGGGCGAGCGGATGGGGATGGCTACACCTTC
. | . | 13 | TRBJ1-4 | TRBV7-9 | CASSGGGAQKLFF | TGTGCCAGCAGTGGAGGAGGGGCGCAGAAACTGTTTTTT
. | . | 15 | TRBJ2-3 | TRBV9 | CASSVVGAGFDTQYF | TGTGCCAGCAGCGTAGTCGGGGCGGGATTCGATACGCAGTATTTT
. | . | 20 | TRBJ2-2 | TRBV19 | CASTPPRGGKFFNEHGELFF | TGTGCCAGTACTCCCCCCCGAGGAGGGAAGTTTTTTAATGAACACGGGGAGCTGTTTTTT
. | TRBD1 | 13 | TRBJ1-1 | TRBV12-5 | CASGSQGGTEAFF | TGTGCTAGTGGGTCACAGGGGGGCACTGAAGCTTTCTTT
few | . | 14 | TRBJ1-2 | TRBV5-1 | CASSRDSVGYGYTF | TGCGCCAGCAGCCGCGACAGTGTTGGTTATGGCTACACCTTC
. | . | 13 | TRBJ2-5 | TRBV30 | CAWRGDHSGTQYF | TGTGCCTGGAGGGGAGACCATTCGGGGACCCAGTACTTC
. | . | 14 | TRBJ2-1 | TRBV30 | CAWEQGIGLGEQFF | TGTGCCTGGGAACAGGGAATCGGTCTCGGTGAGCAGTTCTTC
. | . | 14 | TRBJ2-2 | TRBV19 | CASSISTTTGELFF | TGTGCCAGTAGTATTAGTACCACCACCGGGGAGCTGTTTTTT
. | TRBD1 | 14 | TRBJ1-4 | TRBV30 | CAWSGDRASGELFF | TGTGCCTGGAGTGGGGACAGGGCCTCCGGAGAACTGTTTTTT
. | TRBD1 | 16 | TRBJ1-2 | TRBV5-1 | CASISGWGTANYGYTF | TGCGCCAGCATATCAGGTTGGGGGACAGCTAACTATGGCTACACCTTC
. | . | 13 | TRBJ1-5 | TRBV12-3/TRBV12-4 | CASSSTGNQPQHF | TGTGCCAGCAGTTCGACAGGTAATCAGCCCCAGCATTTT
. | TRBD1 | 13 | TRBJ2-7 | TRBV6-5 | CASRDRATYEQYF | TGTGCCAGCCGGGACAGGGCGACCTACGAGCAGTACTTC
. | . | 13 | TRBJ2-7 | TRBV7-8 | CASSRTRFDEQYF | TGTGCCAGCAGCCGTACTAGATTCGACGAGCAGTACTTC
. | TRBD1 | 14 | TRBJ1-3 | TRBV9 | CASSVGTGMITIYF | TGTGCCAGCAGCGTAGGGACAGGGATGATCACCATATATTTT
. | . | 14 | TRBJ2-2 | TRBV9 | CASSVGQNTGELFF | TGTGCCAGCAGCGTAGGACAGAACACCGGGGAGCTGTTTTTT
. | TRBD1 | 14 | TRBJ1-5 | TRBV6-5 | CASSLGQGHQPQHF | TGTGCCAGCAGTCTAGGACAGGGGCATCAGCCCCAGCATTTT
. | . | 10 | TRBJ1-2 | TRBV2 | CASRWQGYTF | TGTGCCAGCAGATGGCAGGGCTACACCTTC
. | . | 15 | TRBJ1-2 | TRBV3-1/TRBV3-2 | CASSFVRGHLYGYTF | TGTGCCAGCAGTTTTGTCCGTGGACACCTCTATGGCTACACCTTC
. | TRBD1 | 13 | TRBJ1-1 | TRBV29-1 | CSIRQGARTEAFF | TGCAGCATAAGACAGGGGGCAAGAACTGAAGCTTTCTTT
. | TRBD1 | 15 | TRBJ2-1 | TRBV5-8 | CASIGLTGGYNEQFF | TGTGCCAGCATTGGTTTGACAGGGGGCTACAATGAGCAGTTCTTC
. | . | 13 | TRBJ2-4 | TRBV27 | CASSQGGRNIQYF | TGTGCCAGCAGCCAAGGAGGCCGGAACATTCAGTACTTC
. | . | 13 | TRBJ2-2 | TRBV7-8 | CASSLRGTGELFF | TGTGCCAGCAGCCTAAGGGGCACCGGGGAGCTGTTTTTT
. | . | 14 | TRBJ2-7 | TRBV7-3 | CASSPAGGDDEQYF | TGTGCCAGCAGCCCCGCGGGCGGGGACGACGAGCAGTACTTC